This T cell receptor beta chain derives from a study of blood T cell repertoires in COVID-19. This clone was recorded a few times. TCRdb keeps only in-frame clones here, not all; method: immunoSEQ multiplex PCR. Of around 79,000 clones in the sample, roughly nine tenths were seen once. Sequenced material: peripheral blood. The source is a human donor in a cohort sampled during active COVID-19.

DNA of the CDR3: TGTGCCAGCAGCCCGGGAACGGGCGGGGCCAACGTCCTGACTTTC. It translates to CASSPGTGGANVLTF. V gene TRBV7-9 combines with J gene TRBJ2-6, with a weak D call TRBD2 (5 bases). Trimming cost V 5 bases and J 4 bases, with 12 bases left between them. Per germline, CDR1 SEHNR and CDR2 FQNEAQ (reference sequence). The CDR3 loop spans 15 amino acids.